This T cell receptor beta chain was recorded in a study of molecular identifiers for immune sequencing clone quantification. Study details: Sequencing covered four of five parts into which replicate RNA from around 20,000 or 100,000 naive CD8 cells was split. Broader study findings: Among effectors, clones above 20 RNA copies held over 97% of molecules; among naive cells, under 1%. Clone sizes that are highly expanded could be underestimated when identical TCR molecules share a barcode.

TCRdb analysed the PCR reads with MiXCR anew, one entry per CDR3 protein. The sample yields about 54,000 distinct CDR3 sequences, about 23% seen once. On this clonotype: What it binds is unknown. A single base separates this from a much larger clone, so it may be a read error.

Per germline, CDR1 MNHEY and CDR2 SVGAGI. The CDR3 is made up of 13 amino acids. Deletions cut 8 bases from V and 4 bases from J, with 12 bases between. When naive CD8 T cells were sorted, they were gated as CD8+CD4-CCR7+CD45RA+. The TCR originated in a human donor in good health. Some libraries in this study had Jurkat cell RNA spiked in. The source material was naive CD8+ T cells from blood, with Jurkat cell RNA spiked in. As to subset: FACS-sorted CD8+CD4-CCR7+CD45RA+ naive T cells. The rearrangement links TRBV6-5 to TRBJ1-5; no firm D call. The CDR3 nucleotides read TGTGCCAGCTCGCCCCAGGCGAATCAGCCCCAGCATTTT. This encodes CASSPQANQPQHF.